This T cell receptor beta chain was recorded in a study of cytomegalovirus exposure and HLA in healthy donors. The overall study: Caucasian-associated ancestry cluster membership applied to 75% to 85% of several hundred genotyped donors.

PCR was performed using 60 Vbeta and 13 Jbeta primers. Here immunoSEQ multiplex PCR was the method, and the copy in TCRdb shows in-frame clones only, minus some. Its table records 100,000 or so clones. To note about this clone: The target antigen is unknown.

Study-wide results and caveats: Fewer than 200 TCR beta chains were listed as cytomegalovirus-associated.

V trimming: 5 bases; J trimming: 7 bases; junction bases outside the gene matches: 8. CDR3 size: 14 residues. The germline V gene encodes CDR1 MNHNS and CDR2 SASEGT. The chain links TRBV6-1 to TRBJ1-5; 7 bases agree with TRBD1. This TCR was recovered from a woman in her thirties in good health and CMV-seronegative. Source material: PBMCs. The CDR3 spells CASSSRDRSQPQHF. The CDR3 nucleotides read TGTGCCAGCAGTTCCCGGGACAGATCCCAGCCCCAGCATTTT.